One sample yielded the 16 T cell receptor beta chains listed below, sequenced in a study of cytomegalovirus exposure and HLA in healthy donors. Vbeta (60) and Jbeta (13) primers were used in the PCR. The repertoire was sequenced with immunoSEQ multiplex PCR; TCRdb's copy has only in-frame clones and lacks some. Seen here are 150,000 to 200,000 clones, 70% to 85% observed once, and the top ten hold around 4%. Sequencing input: PBMCs. The source is a man between 35 and 55 years old in good health and CMV-seronegative.

This clone turned up a few times. The chain links TRBV5-6 to TRBJ2-2; weak D call: TRBD2 (5 bases). The V gene's germline CDR1 is SGHDT and CDR2 YYEEEE. CDR3 length: 17 amino acids. The V end was cut by 2 bases, the J end by 6 bases, with 20 bases between. In DNA form, the CDR3 reads TGTGCCAGCAGCTTAGACGCGTTCTGGCCGGGATCCGGGGAGCTGTTTTTT. Residues: CASSLDAFWPGSGELFF.

The V and J genes are TRBV7-9 and TRBJ2-5, with D tentatively TRBD1 (6 bases). The CDR3 totals 14 residues. The germline V gene has CDR1 SEHNR and CDR2 FQNEAQ (reference sequence). V lost 6 bases and J 1 base, leaving 12 bases between the germline ends. The CDR3 reads CASSPTDSQETQYF. The CDR3 DNA follows: TGTGCCAGCAGTCCTACGGACAGCCAAGAGACCCAGTACTTC.

The chain couples TRBV19 to TRBJ1-5, with 7 bases identical to TRBD1. The DNA end favors TRBJ2-3, so the J call may be wrong. This CDR3 has 14 residues. Germline loops: CDR1 LNHDA, CDR2 SQIVND (reference sequence). The CDR3 loop reads CATTQGQSNQPQYF. The CDR3, as DNA: TGTGCCACCACGCAGGGACAGAGCAATCAGCCCCAGTATTTT.

The chain combines TRBV9 with TRBJ1-1; tentative D call: TRBD1 (5 bases). CDR3 length equals 14 residues. The ends were cut back, 4 bases at V and 0 bases at J, with 10 bases in the middle. Germline V gives CDR1 SGDLS, CDR2 YYNGEE. The CDR3, as DNA: TGTGCCAGCAGCCCGGGGGGTCTGAACACTGAAGCTTTCTTT. As protein: CASSPGGLNTEAFF.

The chain's CDR3 is CASSIGIEKGNEQFF. DNA of the CDR3: TGCGCCAGCAGCATCGGGATCGAGAAAGGCAATGAGCAGTTCTTC. V is TRBV5-1 and J is TRBJ2-1; D is perhaps TRBD2 (5 bases). The germline V and J ends were trimmed by 4 bases and 6 bases, with 17 bases remaining between them. CDR1 and CDR2 (germline): SGHRS, YFSETQ. The CDR3 loop spans 15 amino acids. Using reference TRBV5-1 and TRBJ2-1 for the parts outside the CDR3, the full variable domain is KAGVTQTPRYLIKTRGQQVTLSCSPISGHRSVSWYQQTPGQGLQFLFEYFSETQRNKGNFPGRFSGRQFSNSRSEMNVSTLELGDSALYLCASSIGIEKGNEQFFGPGTRLTVL.

The chain couples TRBV29-1 to TRBJ1-2, with D perhaps matching TRBD1 (5 bases). The CDR3 has 12 residues. CDR1 and CDR2 from the germline V gene are SQVTM and ANQGSEA. The germline V and J ends were trimmed by 2 bases and 6 bases, with 10 bases remaining between them. CDR3 region: CSVESRVNGYTF. The CDR3 bases are TGCAGCGTTGAAAGCAGGGTTAATGGCTACACCTTC.

The chain links TRBV2 to TRBJ2-5; no reliable D call. The last part of the DNA fits TRBJ2-7 better; the J call may be wrong. Germline V lookup: CDR1 SNHLY, CDR2 FYNNEI. The CDR3 runs 11 residues. The CDR3 bases are TGTGCCAGCAGTGAAGTTTTCGAGCAGTACTTC. Protein: CASSEVFEQYF.

This clone was seen once. The chain employs TRBV7-9 and TRBJ2-2; 10 bases are shared with TRBD1. Germline V gene lookup returns CDR1 SEHNR and CDR2 FQNEAQ (reference sequence). The J segment lost 5 bases and the V segment lost 7 bases, leaving 7 bases of the junction unmatched. CDR3 length: 15 amino acids. The CDR3 region is CASIPRQGATGELFF. CDR3 bases: TGTGCCAGCATTCCCCGACAGGGGGCAACCGGGGAGCTGTTTTTT.

The rearrangement joins TRBV25-1 to TRBJ2-3; possibly TRBD2 for D (5 bases). V was shortened by 4 bases and J by 2 bases, with 16 bases between the two germline ends. Germline V gives CDR1 MGHDK, CDR2 SYGVNS. This CDR3 comprises 16 residues. Here the CDR3 DNA reads TGTGCCAGCAGTGGGACTCCTCCTCTTTACACAGATACGCAGTATTTT. It translates to CASSGTPPLYTDTQYF.

The J gene is TRBJ2-7, the V gene TRBV5-6; the D gene is possibly TRBD1 (5 bases). This CDR3 is 15 amino acids long. Trimming took off 1 base at V and 2 bases at J, with 13 bases between the two ends. Germline V lookup: CDR1 SGHDT, CDR2 YYEEEE. CDR3 residues: CASSLSFPGPYEQYF. CDR3 nucleotides: TGTGCCAGCAGCTTGTCTTTTCCAGGGCCCTACGAGCAGTACTTC.

This chain connects TRBV11-2 to TRBJ2-7; TRBD1 might be the D (6 bases). CDR1 and CDR2 from the germline V gene are SGHAT and FQNNGV. Deletions cut 3 bases from V and 2 bases from J, with 11 bases between. The CDR3 extends over 14 amino acids. DNA for the CDR3: TGTGCCAGCAGCTTTGCGACAGGACCCTACGAGCAGTACTTC. Its translation is CASSFATGPYEQYF.

The chain recombines TRBV6-1 with TRBJ2-5; 7 bases map to TRBD1. The DNA end lines up better with TRBJ2-7; the J call may be wrong. This CDR3 is 14 amino acids long. Per the germline V gene, CDR1 is MNHNS and CDR2 is SASEGT. The CDR3: CASSNRDSYYEQYF. The CDR3 DNA follows: TGTGCCAGCAGCAACCGGGACAGTTACTACGAGCAGTACTTC.

The gene calls are TRBV20-1 and TRBJ1-2; 7 bases are shared with TRBD1. The CDR3 covers 11 residues. V dropped 6 bases and J dropped 8; count of bases not matched to a gene: 6. From germline, CDR1 is DFQATT and CDR2 SNEGSKA (reference sequence). The CDR3 DNA reads TGCAGTGCCACCACAGGGGTAGGCTACACCTTC. Protein product: CSATTGVGYTF.

The chain joins TRBV10-1 to TRBJ2-7; D remains unclear. V lost 7 bases, J lost 0 bases, and 7 bases lay in between. The CDR3 runs to 12 residues. The germline gives CDR1 WNHNN, CDR2 SYGVQD (reference sequence). Here the CDR3 DNA reads TGCGCCAGCACTACTGCCTCCTACGAGCAGTACTTC. Translated: CASTTASYEQYF.

The chain recombines TRBV9 with TRBJ2-1; the D gene is possibly TRBD2 (6 bases). The germline V and J ends were trimmed by 0 bases and 1 base, with 20 bases remaining between them. The CDR3 runs to 19 residues. Germline lookup yields CDR1 SGDLS and CDR2 YYNGEE. Here the CDR3 DNA reads TGTGCCAGCAGCGTAGACCCCCTGGCGGGACTTGGATCCTACAATGAGCAGTTCTTC. Amino acids: CASSVDPLAGLGSYNEQFF.

In its sample, this clone was seen a few times. The chain combines TRBV5-8 with TRBJ2-4; D possibly corresponds to TRBD2 (5 bases). V lost 4 bases and J 7 bases, leaving 9 bases between the germline ends. This CDR3 has 12 residues. Germline assignment: CDR1 SGHTS and CDR2 YDEGEE. CDR3 DNA: TGTGCCAGCAGCCCGCGGGCGAACATTCAGTACTTC. Residues: CASSPRANIQYF.